This T cell receptor beta chain was sequenced for a study of T cells in Graves' hyperthyroidism and ophthalmopathy. This clonotype was observed at least ten times. RNA transcripts provided the source from which TCR beta CDR3 regions were amplified. A set of HTBI primers served as the primers for a first-round RT-PCR of the TCR CDR3. Each CDR3 protein is one row after TCRdb ran MiXCR on the multiplex PCR reads. The table includes 240,000 or so distinct CDR3 sequences, about 15% detected once. The length of the CDR3 is 16 residues. The germline V gene encodes CDR1 SGHTS and CDR2 YDEGEE. The germline V and J ends were trimmed by 0 bases and 1 base, with 11 bases remaining between them.

The chain has TRBV5-8 and TRBJ2-1; unclear D gene. The clonotype comes from a woman aged 18-29 years with Graves' ophthalmopathy. The specimen sequenced was blood. In DNA, the CDR3 is TGTGCCAGCAGCTTGGGGACGTTAGCTTCCTACAATGAGCAGTTCTTC. Translated, it gives CASSLGTLASYNEQFF.